Listed below are T cell receptor beta chains from one sample, sequenced in a study of T-cell reconstitution after alpha-beta-depleted transplantation in children. TCRdb re-called the PCR reads through MiXCR, storing one row per CDR3 protein. This table has some 590,000 distinct CDR3 sequences, roughly a tenth appearing once. Material: PBMCs from the stem cell graft donor, obtained from the stem cell graft. These receptors all come from a human donor who donated a stem cell graft to a child with acute myeloid leukemia. CDR3s include the opening cysteine and the closing phenylalanine or tryptophan. D genes are given only for firm matches. Size values are once, few and many counts, or a class for expanded clones, and some rows have none.

clone size	V gene	J gene	D gene	CDR3 protein	CDR3 DNA
few	TRBV18	TRBJ2-7	TRBD2	CASSRTSGRVFPYEQYF	TGTGCCAGCTCAAGGACTAGCGGGAGAGTTTTCCCCTACGAGCAGTACTTC
many	TRBV12-3/TRBV12-4	TRBJ2-3	.	CASSPGPPDTQYF	TGTGCCAGCAGCCCGGGACCCCCAGATACGCAGTATTTT
few	TRBV5-4	TRBJ2-1	TRBD2	CASSLASGSGEQFF	TGTGCCAGCAGCTTGGCTAGCGGGAGCGGTGAGCAGTTCTTC
many	TRBV7-2	TRBJ2-7	.	CASNRERSYEQYF	TGTGCCAGCAACCGGGAAAGGTCCTACGAGCAGTACTTC
few	TRBV12-3/TRBV12-4	TRBJ2-1	.	CASSLGQSGYNEQFF	TGTGCCAGCAGCCTAGGACAAAGCGGGTACAATGAGCAGTTCTTC
.	TRBV20-1	TRBJ2-3	TRBD2	CSAATSGSLDTQYF	TGCAGTGCCGCGACTAGCGGGAGTTTAGATACGCAGTATTTT
few	TRBV6-5	TRBJ2-1	.	CASSYSRDGYNEQFF	TGTGCCAGCAGTTACTCGAGGGACGGATACAATGAGCAGTTCTTC
.	TRBV20-1	TRBJ2-7	.	CSAREGASYEQYF	TGCAGTGCTAGAGAAGGGGCGTCCTACGAGCAGTACTTC
many	TRBV20-1	TRBJ2-7	TRBD2	CSASPPSGSYEQYF	TGCAGTGCTAGCCCCCCAAGCGGGAGCTACGAGCAGTACTTC
.	TRBV7-6	TRBJ2-7	.	CASSFNRPNSGEQYF	TGTGCCAGCAGCTTTAACAGACCCAACTCCGGAGAGCAGTACTTC
.	TRBV24-1	TRBJ2-5	TRBD2	CATSGRGGRSISGNQETQYF	TGTGCCACCAGTGGTCGGGGCGGGAGGTCCATATCAGGAAACCAAGAGACCCAGTACTTC
few	TRBV20-1	TRBJ1-5	.	CSARFSTGGNQPQHF	TGCAGTGCTAGATTTTCGACGGGAGGTAATCAGCCCCAGCATTTT
.	TRBV20-1	TRBJ2-4	TRBD2	CCAAGLAGGRSGNIQYF	TGCTGTGCTGCCGGACTAGCGGGAGGCAGATCAGGAAACATTCAGTACTTC
few	TRBV28	TRBJ1-2	.	CASSAAGAGYGYTF	TGTGCCAGCAGTGCCGCAGGGGCGGGGTATGGCTACACCTTC
.	TRBV20-1	TRBJ2-7	.	CSARVPSAGEQYF	TGCAGTGCTAGGGTCCCTAGCGCCGGCGAGCAGTACTTC
few	TRBV5-5	TRBJ2-3	TRBD1	CASSFSGGGDTQYF	TGTGCCAGCAGCTTTTCAGGGGGCGGAGATACGCAGTATTTT
few	TRBV19	TRBJ2-1	.	CASSSPTGPTWNEQFF	TGTGCCAGTAGTTCTCCGACCGGCCCTACCTGGAATGAGCAGTTCTTC
few	TRBV5-1	TRBJ2-5	TRBD2	CASSFSSGGETQYF	TGCGCCAGCAGCTTCTCCTCCGGGGGGGAGACCCAGTACTTC
.	TRBV7-8	TRBJ2-1	.	CASSPGVGPQRVNEQFF	TGTGCCAGCAGCCCGGGGGTGGGACCCCAAAGGGTCAATGAGCAGTTCTTC
.	TRBV28	TRBJ2-2	.	CASSYPVTNTGELFF	TGTGCCAGCAGTTACCCCGTGACGAACACCGGGGAGCTGTTTTTT
.	TRBV7-8	TRBJ2-6	TRBD1	CASSLGDRLRSGANVLTF	TGTGCCAGCAGCTTAGGGGACAGGCTTCGCTCTGGGGCCAACGTCCTGACTTTC
.	TRBV7-3	TRBJ2-7	TRBD2	CASSLGLAGGTAYEQYF	TGTGCCAGCAGCCTGGGACTAGCGGGAGGCACAGCCTACGAGCAGTACTTC
.	TRBV20-1	TRBJ2-3	TRBD2	CSASASLAGSTDTQYF	TGCAGTGCTAGTGCGAGTCTAGCGGGGAGCACAGATACGCAGTATTTT
.	TRBV6-6	TRBJ1-5	.	CASSQDHQPQHF	TGTGCCAGCAGCCAGGATCATCAGCCCCAGCATTTT
few	TRBV4-3	TRBJ1-4	TRBD1	CASSHVRDRFEKLFF	TGCGCCAGCAGCCATGTCCGGGACAGGTTCGAAAAACTGTTTTTT
.	TRBV11-2	TRBJ2-7	TRBD2	CASTIGLAGGLSLSEQYF	TGTGCCAGCACCATTGGACTAGCGGGAGGGCTCTCGCTGTCCGAGCAGTACTTC
once	TRBV30	TRBJ2-5	TRBD1	CAWKWGQMQETQYF	TGTGCCTGGAAGTGGGGACAGATGCAAGAGACCCAGTACTTC
.	TRBV19	TRBJ2-6	.	CASSIKGRQGGPGANVLTF	TGTGCCAGTAGTATAAAAGGGAGACAGGGAGGGCCTGGGGCCAACGTCCTGACTTTC
few	TRBV5-1	TRBJ2-7	TRBD1	CASSTGGASYEQYF	TGCGCCAGCAGCACAGGGGGCGCTTCCTACGAGCAGTACTTC
many	TRBV7-9	TRBJ1-2	.	CASSLEPNYGYTF	TGTGCCAGCAGCTTAGAACCTAACTATGGCTACACCTTC
.	TRBV12-3/TRBV12-4	TRBJ1-3	.	CASNRAISSGNTIYF	TGTGCCAGCAACAGGGCTATCAGCTCTGGAAACACCATATATTTT
many	TRBV29-1	TRBJ2-3	.	CSVKDAPTDTQYF	TGCAGCGTTAAGGACGCCCCCACAGATACGCAGTATTTT
few	TRBV6-2/TRBV6-3	TRBJ2-1	TRBD1	CASTDPGQGRNEQFF	TGTGCCAGCACCGATCCGGGACAGGGGCGTAATGAGCAGTTCTTC
.	TRBV28	TRBJ1-3	.	CASSTKSSGNTIYF	TGTGCCAGCAGTACGAAGAGCTCTGGAAACACCATATATTTT
few	TRBV12-3/TRBV12-4	TRBJ1-1	.	CASSISTGPNTEAFF	TGTGCCAGCAGTATATCGACAGGCCCGAACACTGAAGCTTTCTTT
.	TRBV20-1	TRBJ2-3	TRBD1	CSMTGVVTDTQYF	TGCAGTATGACAGGGGTTGTCACAGATACGCAGTATTTT
few	TRBV30	TRBJ1-6	.	CAWSPLYNSPLHF	TGTGCCTGGAGTCCCCTCTATAATTCACCCCTCCACTTT
few	TRBV6-2/TRBV6-3	TRBJ1-1	.	CASRDRWTEAFF	TGTGCCAGCAGGGATAGGTGGACTGAAGCTTTCTTT
few	TRBV12-3/TRBV12-4	TRBJ1-6	.	CASSLISQSPLHF	TGTGCCAGCAGTTTAATCAGCCAGTCACCCCTCCACTTT
.	TRBV7-3	TRBJ1-1	.	CASSADGLPTEAFF	TGTGCCAGCAGCGCGGATGGGCTGCCCACTGAAGCTTTCTTT